These T cell receptor beta chains were read from a single sample in a study of glioma-infiltrating T cells after dendritic cell vaccination. TCRdb's copy holds only in-frame clones and misses some; the assay was immunoSEQ multiplex PCR. This table has some 99,000 clones, approximately 84% appearing once. This sample comprised blood, obtained after dendritic cell vaccination. These receptors were taken from a human donor with glioblastoma. Both conserved end residues are trimmed from each CDR3. Fields, in order: J gene, D gene, V gene, CDR3 protein. A D gene is named only where the DNA matches it firmly.

TRBJ1-1 . TRBV10-3 AISDTLNTEAF
TRBJ2-7 . TRBV10-3 AAGTQGFYEQY
TRBJ1-2 TRBD1 TRBV7-2 ASSFGQGGGYT
TRBJ2-5 . TRBV19 ASSVQGWSETQY
TRBJ1-1 . TRBV18 ASSPRSGMNTEAF
TRBJ2-1 TRBD2 TRBV2 ASSEGLAGGPHF
. . TRBV5-1 ASSLTNDYEQY
TRBJ2-6 TRBD2 TRBV5-4 ASSLVGGAGANVLT
TRBJ1-2 . TRBV5-6 ASSQRGSRRIVYGYT
TRBJ2-2 . TRBV27 ASSILRVQNTGELF
TRBJ2-7 TRBD2 TRBV19 ASSPGTSGDYEQY
TRBJ1-3 . TRBV9 ASSSGRGSGNTIY
TRBJ2-7 TRBD2 TRBV5-8 ASSLSLLAGDEQY
TRBJ1-1 . TRBV5-1 ASSLARAEPMNTEAF
TRBJ1-2 TRBD1 TRBV6-5 ASSYPDRGWGYT
TRBJ1-2 . TRBV19 ASSAQTGSSHYT
TRBJ1-1 . TRBV21-1 ASSEKCRAGGLLLSA
TRBJ2-7 . TRBV6-6 ASIGGTYYEQY
TRBJ2-3 TRBD2 TRBV10-3 AIRHNSGRGTDTQY
TRBJ2-2 . TRBV7-9 ASTASGATNTGELF
TRBJ1-4 . TRBV5-1 ASSLERGGEKLF
TRBJ1-1 . TRBV18 ASSPSLENTEAF
TRBJ1-2 . TRBV10-3 AISQDLTEHYGYT
TRBJ1-1 . TRBV4-2 ASSQDTQRQGLRNTEAF
TRBJ1-5 TRBD1 TRBV5-3 ARSDRGPSNQPQH
TRBJ2-7 TRBD2 TRBV5-1 ASSFSGRVYEQY
TRBJ2-3 TRBD2 TRBV5-4 ASSPDSGRDTQY
TRBJ1-2 . TRBV6-1 ASSSGQQNGYT
TRBJ2-1 TRBD2 TRBV7-2 ASSRLSSGPYNEQF
TRBJ2-7 TRBD2 TRBV18 ASSPPLALAGAFSYEQY
. . TRBV2 ASMKDYYEQY
TRBJ2-5 . TRBV9 ASSVGGTQETQY
TRBJ1-6 TRBD1 TRBV5-4 ASSLLGQGLPSYNSPLH
TRBJ1-5 . TRBV6-1 ASASSSGRDQPQH
TRBJ2-5 TRBD1 TRBV6-5 ASSSLGTGQETQY
TRBJ2-7 . TRBV10-1 GRGPLHEQY
TRBJ1-1 TRBD1 TRBV7-8 ASSWDRVNTEAF
TRBJ2-1 . TRBV29-1 SVEHSYNEQF
TRBJ2-1 . TRBV6-1 ASRKTHSFYNEQF